The entry that follows covers one T cell receptor beta chain sequence. What it binds is not known. This sample also contains other DNA sequences that code for the same CDR3. Deep was the level at which the assay was run. Sorted-subset replicate PCR reactions contained 200 ng DNA, corresponding to about 30,000 T cell genomes. Using immunoSEQ multiplex PCR, the repertoire was profiled, and TCRdb retains in-frame clones only, with some absent. The profile shows around 2.5 million clones, more than 85% of them singletons. This sample was taken from a study of shared clonotypes between healthy human individuals. Study observations and caveats: Investigators expected sequencing depth to affect clonotype sharing among donors.

V lost 6 bases and J 1 base, leaving 3 bases between the germline ends. CDR1 is MNHEY and CDR2 is SMNVEV in the germline V gene (reference sequence). This CDR3 has 12 amino acids. The chain is built from TRBV27 and TRBJ2-2; D is undetermined. The sequencing sample was made of naive CD4+ T cells from PBMCs. Indicated subset: CD45RA+ positively selected. This receptor was identified in a young man in good health. Some clones in this sample may be carry-over from other donors' samples. The chain's CDR3 is CASSQNTGELFF. DNA for the CDR3: TGTGCCAGCAGCCAGAACACCGGGGAGCTGTTTTTT.